This entry concerns a single TCR beta chain. The data derive from a study of blood T cell repertoires in COVID-19. Study in general: PBMCs, B-cell-depleted T cells, or T cells provided the cDNA or gDNA that made up the material.

Participants spanned ages about 18 to 90 years and resided in some 22 US areas. Cohort placement rested on clinical history that participants reported themselves. Cohort 3 recovery required two negative PCRs, clearance, or symptom resolution. Assay used: immunoSEQ multiplex PCR; TCRdb lists only in-frame clones, some missing. The repertoire includes about 270,000 clones, 88% of them detected once, and about 1% sits in the top ten. The junction had 9 bases not matched to a gene; V was cut back by 6 bases and J by 2 bases. CDR1 is LGHDT, CDR2 YNNKEL, per germline (reference sequence). The CDR3 length is 15 residues.

The chain links TRBV3-1 (or the pseudogene TRBV3-2) to TRBJ2-7; TRBD1 aligns across 8 bases. This receptor was identified in a woman aged 25 to 39 who had recovered from COVID-19. Sequencing was carried out using PBMCs or T cells enriched from blood (not recorded which). The CDR3: CASSPGTGKPYEQYF. CDR3 DNA: TGTGCCAGCAGTCCCGGGACAGGTAAACCCTACGAGCAGTACTTC.